This entry is about one T cell receptor beta chain. J gave up 7 bases and V 3 bases, and 6 bases lay outside the gene matches. The germline gives CDR1 SEHNR, CDR2 FQNEAQ (reference sequence). The CDR3 runs to 16 residues. This PCR relied on a set of 60 Vbeta primers and 13 Jbeta primers. Sequencing was performed with immunoSEQ multiplex PCR; in TCRdb, only in-frame clones are kept and a portion is missing. The sample lists about 190,000 clones, roughly 73% seen once, with roughly 2.1% in the top ten. These data come from a study of cytomegalovirus exposure and HLA in healthy donors. This rearrangement joins TRBV7-9 to TRBJ2-2; 12 bases agree with TRBD2. The TCR comes from a woman aged 30 to 39 in good health and CMV-seropositive. Specimen: PBMCs. This chain's CDR3 is CASSFTSGRNHGELFF. DNA for the CDR3: TGTGCCAGCAGCTTTACTAGCGGGAGGAATCACGGGGAGCTGTTTTTT.